This T cell receptor (beta chain) comes out of a study of cytomegalovirus exposure and HLA in healthy donors (dated by TCRdb to 2015 to 2018). Concerning the study at large: In an earlier analysis of 550 to 750 of the donors, 276 Gb of sequence data and just under 120 million unique TCR beta sequences from 150 million to 200 million T cells were reported. An early release that covered about 600 HLA-typed donors contained about 290 gigabases of sequencing data and roughly 84 million unique TCR sequences. Among the approximately 400 genotyped donors, under 90% belonged to the genetic ancestry cluster associated with self-reported Caucasian donors. The aim of the study was to test whether cataloging public T cell receptors could identify signatures of past pathogen exposure. The study profiled the T cell repertoires of hundreds of subjects by immunosequencing and related them to cytomegalovirus serostatus. Along with the roughly 700-subject first cohort, a separate validation cohort of around 120 different subjects was used. High-throughput TCR immunosequencing, statistical association of individual TCRs with disease status, and machine learning were combined to predict cytomegalovirus infection status. A later analysis re-analyzed previously published TCR beta repertoires from hundreds of donors and added high-resolution HLA genotyping to study TCR occurrence patterns. Rather than using new phenotypic data, the later analysis identified candidate immune exposures from TCR beta sequences and from how often those sequences occurred across donors. An earlier analysis of some 600 of the donors applied high-throughput TCR beta sequencing to assess whether each TCR beta V gene segment acted as functional or pseudogenic. Donor age, sex, ethnicity and CMV serostatus were compiled alongside the repertoire data. In a later genetic analysis, genome-wide SNP genotypes for about three fifths of the roughly 670 donors were used, and that subset was treated as a discovery cohort. All discovery cohort repertoires had been generated using a single sequencing platform. Class I and class II HLA loci were covered by the typing at four-digit resolution. The number of donors typed differed by locus, with roughly 629-640 for A, B, C, DRB1 and DQB1, around 520 for DQA1, over 600 for DPA1, and approximately 470 for DPB1. Four to six DR-DQ haplotypes were handled as single units for association and clustering, since linkage in the cohort was strong. Among some 410 genotyped donors of the cohort, an average of approximately 240,000 unique TCR beta nucleotide sequences was sequenced per donor, of which approximately 19% were non-productive.

In total, approximately 700 healthy bone marrow donors made up the cohort. At the time of sampling, every cohort member was nominally healthy, though immune exposures that went unrecorded were likely present. The donor was CMV seronegative and was included in the group of about 400 seronegative cohort members. A peripheral blood sample was collected from each donor, and TCR beta sequencing was performed on peripheral blood mononuclear cells. The Qiagen DNeasy Blood Extraction Kit was used to extract genomic DNA from the blood cell samples. Note on this clone: Its antigen has not been determined. The sample holds no much larger clone one base away, and base qualities are not on file.

Study-wide findings and limitations: An association between a missense DCLRE1C variant and V-gene and J-gene trimming of TCR beta chains was found in a later genetic analysis and replicated in an independent cohort. When HLA alleles, especially DR and DQ, strongly co-occurred, attributing TCR associations to individual alleles was difficult. Linkage disequilibrium might explain the correlated functional status among segregating V segments, but an unknown experimental factor could not be ruled out. A total of about 150 TCR beta chains were listed by the study as associated with cytomegalovirus. The authors suggested that the approach could potentially be extended to other disease states and immunological phenotypes. According to a later analysis, parvovirus B19, influenza, CMV and Epstein-Barr virus appeared linked to several top co-occurrence clusters. In a later analysis, HLA-associated TCR beta chains showed more clonal expansion and lower generation probabilities than non-associated chains that were equally common. In an earlier analysis of some 500 of the donors, most TCR beta V segments appeared in productive rearrangements about 87% or about 30% of the time, broadly matching IMGT annotations. A few of the identified cytomegalovirus-associated TCR beta chains were confirmed in vitro to be specific for cytomegalovirus antigens. The presence/absence analyses assumed that sequencing depth was roughly uniform across donors, and that assumption may not be true. In both the original and validation cohorts, the classifier was reported to diagnose cytomegalovirus status with high specificity and sensitivity. Because HLA typing was unavailable for some donors at each locus, only the typed subset was used in association tests. In a later analysis, TCR association rates were found to vary across HLA loci, with the most associated TCRs seen for DRB1 alleles and the fewest for HLA-C alleles. Most TCR sequences were observed very rarely across donors, whereas some public TCRs were present in many individuals. At a false discovery rate of 0.05, a later analysis linked some 17,000 TCR beta sequences to specific HLA alleles. Because counts were too low, roughly 16 rarely observed V segments, including chromosome 9 orphons, were left out of the earlier analysis of over 550 of the donors. A cluster of highly shared sequence variants was judged likely to be a technical artifact of the sequencing pipeline. Most CMV-associated TCR beta chains appeared to be HLA-restricted in a later analysis, and the HLA associations seemed to be driven largely by CMV exposure. CMV serostatus was the only immune exposure information available for the cohort. A later genetic analysis reported fewer N-insertions in productive TCRs among donors in an Asian-associated ancestry cluster than the approximately 670-donor mean. The cohort was sequenced for TCR beta chains only, and without alpha or paired-chain data the features that could be detected were limited. A further reported finding was that TCR beta sequences accurately predicted the HLA-A and HLA-B alleles for most subjects in the first cohort.

Library preparation was by the immunoSEQ multiplex PCR assay. For the multiplex PCR, a mixture combining 60 forward primers for TCR Vbeta segments and 13 reverse primers for TCR Jbeta segments was used. The CDR3 region of rearranged TCR beta genes was amplified from genomic DNA by a multiplex PCR assay. The Illumina HiSeq System was used to sequence the amplified TCR beta libraries as 87-base-pair reads. The original methods were these. Across the roughly 640 repertoires, a later analysis counted approximately 83 million unique TCR beta chains, some 11 million of which were shared by at least two donors. Raw reads were error-corrected and collapsed into unique sequences by a nearest-neighbor algorithm in which closely related sequences were merged to remove PCR and sequencing errors. Alignment of CDR3 sequences to IMGT reference sequences was used to assign V, D and J gene segments. For a sequence to be retained, at least a six-nucleotide match to both a V gene segment and a J gene segment was required. A rearrangement was called productive if the CDR3 had no stop codons and remained in frame with V and J, and every other rearrangement was called non-productive. Following IMGT convention, CDR3 was defined as the stretch from the second conserved V-encoded cysteine up to the conserved J-encoded phenylalanine. In an earlier analysis of roughly 610 of the donors, sequences lacking an unambiguous match to a single V gene segment were excluded. In an earlier analysis of several hundred of the donors, V segments were called functional above 56.7% productive rearrangements and were called segregating when the between-donor standard deviation exceeded 5%. A statistical classification framework was developed to diagnose cytomegalovirus status using the catalog of TCR beta chain sequences. V and J gene assignment, in a later analysis, came from comparing TCR nucleotide sequences with IMGT/GENE-DB human TR gene sequences. Using the TCRdist pipeline, a later analysis assigned CDR3 sequences along with most-parsimonious VDJ recombination scenarios. In a later analysis, every TCR beta chain was defined by the combination of its CDR3 amino acid sequence and its V-gene family, and reads without a unique V-gene family were dropped. In a later analysis, around 650 highly shared, low-generation-probability nucleotide sequences were removed to address suspected cross-contamination and a sequencing artifact. A later analysis calculated a clonal expansion index for each public chain from normalized within-repertoire ranks of inferred template counts. In a later analysis, generation probabilities were computed with a VDJ recombination model fitted to out-of-frame rearrangements, and the resulting probabilities were checked against IGoR. In a later analysis, hypergeometric tests were used to score TCR-TCR, TCR-HLA and TCR-CMV co-occurrence, with a repertoire-size bias correction applied to TCR pairs. To estimate false discovery rates, a later analysis permuted the HLA or CMV assignments 20 times. In a later analysis, co-occurring TCRs were grouped with DBSCAN, and TCRdist sequence similarity was added when clustering was performed within HLA-allele-positive subsets. For co-occurrence clustering, repertoires with fewer than 30,000 or more than 120,000 public chains were excluded, along with several repertoires with anomalous nucleotide sharing. TCRdb mirrors the immuneACCESS table, restricted to in-frame sequences. Some clones are absent from its copies; in checked studies, under half trace to an unresolved V gene, and the reason for the others is unknown. V, J and clone size are taken as reported in that table, and D and trimming were inferred from the DNA itself. Within this sample are 160,000 or so clones, with 75% to 85% of them counted one time only. Jointly, the top ten make up 4% to 5.5% of the sample.

Sequenced: PBMCs. The TCR sequence derives from a young man in good health and CMV-seronegative.

At the DNA level, the sequence is TGTGCCAGCAGCCCAGGAGGGGAGGCGGGCTACACCTTC. Its product reads: CASSPGGEAGYTF. The V gene is TRBV7-9 and the J gene is TRBJ1-2, with a tentative D gene TRBD1 over 5 matching bases. V lost 5 bases and J lost 8 bases; the stretch between them is 15 bases long. From a lookup of the germline V gene (reference sequence), CDR1 and CDR2 are SEHNR and FQNEAQ. The CDR3, cysteine through phenylalanine, is 13 amino acids long. The read is trimmed to its CDR3 DNA, 39 bases read in frame from base 1.